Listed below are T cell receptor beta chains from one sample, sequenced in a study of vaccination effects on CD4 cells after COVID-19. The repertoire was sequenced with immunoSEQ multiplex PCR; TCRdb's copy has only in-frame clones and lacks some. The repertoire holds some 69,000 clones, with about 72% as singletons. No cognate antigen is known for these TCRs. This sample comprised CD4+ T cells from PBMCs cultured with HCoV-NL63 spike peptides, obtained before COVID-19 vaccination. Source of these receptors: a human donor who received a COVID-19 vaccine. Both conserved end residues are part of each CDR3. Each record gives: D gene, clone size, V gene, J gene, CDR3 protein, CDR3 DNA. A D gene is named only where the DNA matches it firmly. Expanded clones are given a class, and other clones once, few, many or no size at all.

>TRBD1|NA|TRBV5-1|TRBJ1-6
CASSLVTGAALHF
TGCGCCAGCAGCTTGGTTACAGGGGCGGCCCTCCACTTT
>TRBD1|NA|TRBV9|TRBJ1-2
CASSLHTGALNYGYTF
TGTGCCAGCAGCTTACACACAGGGGCTCTTAACTATGGCTACACCTTC
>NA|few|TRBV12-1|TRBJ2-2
CASSSVLGGDPNTGELFF
TGTGCCAGCAGCTCCGTACTAGGCGGGGACCCGAACACCGGGGAGCTGTTTTTT
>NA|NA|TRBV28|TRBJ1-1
CASSFNRNTEAFF
TGTGCCAGCAGTTTCAACAGGAACACTGAAGCTTTCTTT
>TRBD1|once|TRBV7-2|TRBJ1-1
CASSADRRRGTEAFF
TGTGCCAGCAGCGCGGACAGGAGGAGGGGCACTGAAGCTTTCTTT
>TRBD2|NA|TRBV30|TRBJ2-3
CAWSRLAADTQYF
TGTGCCTGGTCAAGACTAGCGGCAGATACGCAGTATTTT
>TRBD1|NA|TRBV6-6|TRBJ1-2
CAGKGGQGNYGYTF
TGTGCCGGAAAAGGGGGACAGGGGAACTATGGCTACACCTTC
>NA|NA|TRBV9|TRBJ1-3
CASSVGRGRLGSGSGNTIYF
TGTGCCAGCAGCGTAGGGCGGGGGCGATTGGGTTCAGGCTCTGGAAACACCATATATTTT
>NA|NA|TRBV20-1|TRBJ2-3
CSARIGDTQYF
TGCAGTGCTAGGATTGGAGATACGCAGTATTTT
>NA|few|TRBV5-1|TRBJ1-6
CASSLAGGADSPLHF
TGCGCCAGCAGCTTGGCAGGAGGGGCGGATTCACCCCTCCACTTT
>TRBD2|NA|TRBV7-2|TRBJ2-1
CASSSRTSGGEQFF
TGTGCCAGCAGCTCAAGGACTAGCGGGGGTGAGCAGTTCTTC
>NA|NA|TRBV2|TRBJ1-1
CASSVRGTGLGNTEAFF
TGTGCCAGCAGTGTTAGGGGCACAGGGCTTGGGAACACTGAAGCTTTCTTT
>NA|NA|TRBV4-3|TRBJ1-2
CASSQFGQYGYTF
TGCGCCAGCAGCCAATTCGGACAGTATGGCTACACCTTC
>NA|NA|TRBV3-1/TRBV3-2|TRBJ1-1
CASRNWGLGNTEAFF
TGTGCCAGCCGGAACTGGGGACTTGGGAACACTGAAGCTTTCTTT
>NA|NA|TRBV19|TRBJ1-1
CATQRGWGTEAFF
TGTGCCACCCAACGAGGGTGGGGCACTGAAGCTTTCTTT
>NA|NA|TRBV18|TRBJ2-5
CASSRQETQYF
TGTGCCAGCTCACGTCAAGAGACCCAGTACTTC
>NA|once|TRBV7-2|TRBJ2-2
CASSLTGPNTGELFF
TGTGCCAGCAGTCTGACCGGGCCGAACACCGGGGAGCTGTTTTTT
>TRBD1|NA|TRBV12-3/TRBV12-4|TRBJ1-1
CASSRGQGVEAFF
TGTGCCAGCAGTAGAGGTCAGGGGGTTGAAGCTTTCTTT
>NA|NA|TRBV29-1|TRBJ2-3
CSVEGLNSRSTDTQYF
TGCAGCGTTGAGGGTTTGAACAGTCGATCCACAGATACGCAGTATTTT
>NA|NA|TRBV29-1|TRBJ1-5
CSVTSGTLNQPQHF
TGCAGCGTTACCTCCGGGACACTCAATCAGCCCCAGCATTTT
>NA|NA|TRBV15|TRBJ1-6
CATSRDILPTENSPLHF
TGTGCCACCAGCAGAGATATACTACCCACGGAAAATTCACCCCTCCACTTT
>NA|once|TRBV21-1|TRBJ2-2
CASSLRWDRETTGELFF
TGTGCCAGCAGCCTTCGTTGGGACAGGGAGACCACCGGGGAGCTGTTTTTT
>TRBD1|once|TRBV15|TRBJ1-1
CATSRDRGAYQAFF
TGTGCCACCAGCAGGGACAGGGGCGCGTACCAAGCTTTCTTT
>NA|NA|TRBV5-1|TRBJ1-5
CASSLGGASNQPQHF
TGCGCCAGCAGCCTGGGAGGGGCTAGCAATCAGCCCCAGCATTTT
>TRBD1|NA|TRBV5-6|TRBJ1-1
CASRTGQGATEAFF
TGTGCCAGCAGGACGGGACAGGGGGCCACTGAAGCTTTCTTT
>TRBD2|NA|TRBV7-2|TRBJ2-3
CASSLRRGGTDTQYF
TGTGCCAGCAGCTTACGGCGGGGGGGCACAGATACGCAGTATTTT
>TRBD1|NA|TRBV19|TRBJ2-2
CASSIPWNRGAGELFF
TGTGCCAGTAGTATCCCCTGGAACAGGGGTGCCGGGGAGCTGTTTTTT
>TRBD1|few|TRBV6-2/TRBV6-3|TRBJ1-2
CASSDRGYGYTF
TGTGCCAGCAGTGACAGGGGCTATGGCTACACCTTC
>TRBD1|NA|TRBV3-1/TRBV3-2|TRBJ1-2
CASSQGPGGGGYTF
TGTGCCAGCAGCCAAGGACCAGGGGGCGGTGGCTACACCTTC
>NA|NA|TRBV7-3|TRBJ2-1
CASSAGGASSYNEQFF
TGTGCCAGCAGCGCAGGGGGGGCGAGCTCCTACAATGAGCAGTTCTTC
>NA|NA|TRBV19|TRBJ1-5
CASRNGAQSNQPQHF
TGTGCCAGTCGAAACGGGGCCCAGAGCAATCAGCCCCAGCATTTT
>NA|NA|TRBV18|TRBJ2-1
CASSPYLRARDNEQFF
TGTGCCAGCTCACCATATCTCAGGGCTAGGGACAATGAGCAGTTCTTC
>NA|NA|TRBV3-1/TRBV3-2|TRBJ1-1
CASSNRVGQNTEAFF
TGTGCCAGCAGCAACCGAGTGGGACAGAACACTGAAGCTTTCTTT
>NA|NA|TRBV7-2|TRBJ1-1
CASSLSVNTEAFF
TGTGCCAGCAGCTTATCTGTTAACACTGAAGCTTTCTTT
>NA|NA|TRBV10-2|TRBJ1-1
CASTRTEGKTEAFF
TGCGCCAGCACCCGTACAGAGGGAAAGACTGAAGCTTTCTTT
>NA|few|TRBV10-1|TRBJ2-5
CASSQGGQETQYF
TGCGCCAGCAGCCAGGGAGGCCAAGAGACCCAGTACTTC
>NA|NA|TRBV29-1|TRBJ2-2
CSVDLGWNTGELFF
TGCAGCGTTGATTTAGGGTGGAACACCGGGGAGCTGTTTTTT
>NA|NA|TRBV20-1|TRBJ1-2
CSASGLGGVRW
TGCAGTGCTAGCGGTCTCGGTGGGGTGAGGTGG
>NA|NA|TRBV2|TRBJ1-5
CASSEETASNQPQHF
TGTGCCAGCAGTGAGGAAACAGCGAGCAATCAGCCCCAGCATTTT
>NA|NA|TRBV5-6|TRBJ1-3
CASSLIPSTVSGNTIYF
TGTGCCAGCAGCTTGATCCCCTCGACTGTTTCTGGAAACACCATATATTTT
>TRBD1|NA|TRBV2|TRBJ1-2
CASSDGSGGQGRNFYGYTF
TGTGCCAGCAGTGATGGAAGTGGCGGACAGGGGCGTAATTTCTATGGCTACACCTTC
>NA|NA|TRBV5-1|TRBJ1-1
CASSFQGLNTEAFF
TGCGCCAGCAGCTTCCAGGGGTTGAACACTGAAGCTTTCTTT
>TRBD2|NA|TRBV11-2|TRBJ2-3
CASSSLAGTVAQYF
TGTGCCAGCAGCTCCCTAGCGGGGACCGTGGCGCAGTATTTT
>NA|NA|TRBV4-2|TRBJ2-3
CASSQIRDTQYF
TGTGCCAGCAGTCAGATTAGAGATACGCAGTATTTT
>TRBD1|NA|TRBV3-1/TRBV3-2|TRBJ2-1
CASSQAWDRDNEQFF
TGTGCCAGCAGCCAAGCCTGGGACAGGGACAATGAGCAGTTCTTC
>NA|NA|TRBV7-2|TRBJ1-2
CASSGDGIGYGYTF
TGTGCCAGCAGCGGCGATGGTATAGGGTATGGCTACACCTTC
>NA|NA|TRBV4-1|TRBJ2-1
CASSRGGMVGGSNEQFF
TGCGCCAGCAGCCGAGGGGGGATGGTGGGTGGTTCCAATGAGCAGTTCTTC
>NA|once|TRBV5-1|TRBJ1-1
CASSLGMEYTEAFF
TGCGCCAGCAGCTTAGGAATGGAGTACACTGAAGCTTTCTTT
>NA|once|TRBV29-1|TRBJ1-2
CSVERGIGYGYTF
TGCAGCGTTGAAAGGGGAATAGGCTATGGCTACACCTTC
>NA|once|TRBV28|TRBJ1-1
CASSLSPVIDTEAFF
TGTGCCAGCAGTTTATCTCCCGTTATTGACACTGAAGCTTTCTTT
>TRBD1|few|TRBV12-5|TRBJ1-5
CASGWDRFNQPQHF
TGTGCTAGTGGTTGGGACAGGTTCAATCAGCCCCAGCATTTT
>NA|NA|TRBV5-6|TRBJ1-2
CASSLEAFSSGYTF
TGTGCCAGCAGCTTGGAGGCCTTCTCTTCTGGCTACACCTTC
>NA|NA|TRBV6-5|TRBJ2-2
CASSRDGADTGELFF
TGTGCCAGCAGCCGGGACGGGGCGGACACCGGGGAGCTGTTTTTT